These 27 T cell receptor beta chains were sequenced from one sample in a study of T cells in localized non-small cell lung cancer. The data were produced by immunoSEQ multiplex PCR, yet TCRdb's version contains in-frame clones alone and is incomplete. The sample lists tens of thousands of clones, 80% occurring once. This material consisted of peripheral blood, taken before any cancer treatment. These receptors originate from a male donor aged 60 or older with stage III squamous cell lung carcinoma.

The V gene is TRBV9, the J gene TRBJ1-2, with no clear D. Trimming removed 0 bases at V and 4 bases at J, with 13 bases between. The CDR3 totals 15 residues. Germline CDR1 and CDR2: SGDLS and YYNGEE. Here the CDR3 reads CASSVGAEPSYGYTF. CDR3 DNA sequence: TGTGCCAGCAGCGTAGGGGCAGAGCCCTCCTATGGCTACACCTTC.

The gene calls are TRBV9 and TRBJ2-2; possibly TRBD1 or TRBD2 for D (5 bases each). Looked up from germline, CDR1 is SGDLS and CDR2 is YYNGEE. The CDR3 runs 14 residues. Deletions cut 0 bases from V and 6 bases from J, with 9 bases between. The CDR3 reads CASSVELGAGELFF. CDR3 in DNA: TGTGCCAGCAGCGTAGAATTGGGGGCCGGGGAGCTGTTTTTT. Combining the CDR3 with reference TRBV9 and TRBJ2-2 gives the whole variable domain DSGVTQTPKHLITATGQRVTLRCSPRSGDLSVYWYQQSLDQGLQFLIQYYNGEERAKGNILERFSAQQFPDLHSELNLSSLELGDSALYFCASSVELGAGELFFGEGSRLTVL.

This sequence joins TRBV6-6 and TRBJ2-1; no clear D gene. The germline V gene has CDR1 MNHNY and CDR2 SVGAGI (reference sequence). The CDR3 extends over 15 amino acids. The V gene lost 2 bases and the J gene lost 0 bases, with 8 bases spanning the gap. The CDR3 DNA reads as TGTGCCAGCAGTTACACACCCAGCTCCTACAATGAGCAGTTCTTC. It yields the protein CASSYTPSSYNEQFF.

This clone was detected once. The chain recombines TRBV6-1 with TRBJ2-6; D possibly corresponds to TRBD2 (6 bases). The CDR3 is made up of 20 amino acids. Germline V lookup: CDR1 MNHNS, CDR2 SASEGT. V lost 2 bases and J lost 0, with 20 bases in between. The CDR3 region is CASSELYPGPGASGANVLTF. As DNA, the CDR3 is TGTGCCAGCAGTGAACTCTACCCGGGACCGGGAGCCTCTGGGGCCAACGTCCTGACTTTC.

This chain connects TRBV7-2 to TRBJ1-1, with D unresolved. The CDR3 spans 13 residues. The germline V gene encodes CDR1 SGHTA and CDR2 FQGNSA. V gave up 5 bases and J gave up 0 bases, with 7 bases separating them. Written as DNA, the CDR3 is TGTGCCAGCAGCGTACAGATGAACACTGAAGCTTTCTTT. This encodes CASSVQMNTEAFF.

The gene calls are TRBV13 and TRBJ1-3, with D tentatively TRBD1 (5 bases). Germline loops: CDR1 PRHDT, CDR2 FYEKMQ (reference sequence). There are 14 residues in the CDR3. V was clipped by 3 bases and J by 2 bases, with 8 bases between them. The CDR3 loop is CASSLRGAGNTIYF. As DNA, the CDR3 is TGTGCCAGCAGCTTGAGAGGGGCTGGAAACACCATATATTTT.

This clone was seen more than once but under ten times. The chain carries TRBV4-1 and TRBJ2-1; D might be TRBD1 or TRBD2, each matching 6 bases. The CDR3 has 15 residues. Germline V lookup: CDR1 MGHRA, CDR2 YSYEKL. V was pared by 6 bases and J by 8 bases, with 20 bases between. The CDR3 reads CASSPRGVPPDEQFF. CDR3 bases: TGCGCCAGCAGTCCTAGGGGGGTCCCTCCCGATGAGCAGTTCTTC.

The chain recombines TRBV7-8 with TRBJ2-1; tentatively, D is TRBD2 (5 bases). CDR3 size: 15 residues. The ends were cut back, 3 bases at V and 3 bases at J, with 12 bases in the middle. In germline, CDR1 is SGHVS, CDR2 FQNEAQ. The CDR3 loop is CASSLAGLNYNEQFF. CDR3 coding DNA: TGTGCCAGCAGCTTGGCGGGTCTTAACTACAATGAGCAGTTCTTC.

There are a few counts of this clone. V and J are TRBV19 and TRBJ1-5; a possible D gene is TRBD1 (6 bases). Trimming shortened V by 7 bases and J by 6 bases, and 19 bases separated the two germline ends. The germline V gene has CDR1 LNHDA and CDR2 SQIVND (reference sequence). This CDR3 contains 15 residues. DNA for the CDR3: TGTGCCAGTACCCCCTTTAGGGGGGGCGGTCAGCCCCAGCATTTT. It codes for CASTPFRGGGQPQHF.

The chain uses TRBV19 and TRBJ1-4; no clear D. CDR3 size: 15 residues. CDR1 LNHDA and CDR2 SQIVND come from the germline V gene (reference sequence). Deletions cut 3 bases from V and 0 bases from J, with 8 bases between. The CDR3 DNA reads TGTGCCAGTAGTATTACAATTGCAACTAATGAAAAACTGTTTTTT. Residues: CASSITIATNEKLFF.

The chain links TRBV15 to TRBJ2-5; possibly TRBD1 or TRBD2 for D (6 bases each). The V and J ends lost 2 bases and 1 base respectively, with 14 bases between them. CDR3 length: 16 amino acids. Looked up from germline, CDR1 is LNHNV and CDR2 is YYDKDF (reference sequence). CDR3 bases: TGTGCCACCAGCAGACGGACAGCCGGGGGCCAAGAGACCCAGTACTTC. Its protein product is CATSRRTAGGQETQYF.

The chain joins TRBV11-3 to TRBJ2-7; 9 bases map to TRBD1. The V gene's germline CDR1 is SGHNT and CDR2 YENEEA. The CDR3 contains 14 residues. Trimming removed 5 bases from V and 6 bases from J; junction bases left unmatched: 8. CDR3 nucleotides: TGTGCCAGCAGCCGAACAGGGGGCGAGGGCGAGCAGTACTTC. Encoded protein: CASSRTGGEGEQYF.

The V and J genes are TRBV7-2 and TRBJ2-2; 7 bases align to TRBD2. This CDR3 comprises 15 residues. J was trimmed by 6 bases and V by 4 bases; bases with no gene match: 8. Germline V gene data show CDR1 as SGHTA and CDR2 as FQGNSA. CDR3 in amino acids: CASSSASGVSGELFF. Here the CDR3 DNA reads TGTGCCAGCAGCTCTGCTAGCGGAGTATCCGGGGAGCTGTTTTTT.

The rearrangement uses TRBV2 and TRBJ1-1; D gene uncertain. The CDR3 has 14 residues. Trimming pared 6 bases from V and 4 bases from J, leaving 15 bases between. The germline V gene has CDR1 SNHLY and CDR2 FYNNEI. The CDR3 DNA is TGTGCCAGCAGCTCAGTAATGGGTGGCACTGAAGCTTTCTTT. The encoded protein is CASSSVMGGTEAFF.

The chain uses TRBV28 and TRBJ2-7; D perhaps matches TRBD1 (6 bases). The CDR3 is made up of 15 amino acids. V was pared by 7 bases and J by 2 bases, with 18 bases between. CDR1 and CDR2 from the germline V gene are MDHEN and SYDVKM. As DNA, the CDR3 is TGTGCCAGCAAGGTCCCCGGGACAAAGACCTACGAGCAGTACTTC. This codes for CASKVPGTKTYEQYF.

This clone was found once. The CDR3 sequence is CASSLGGQGAAETQYF. CDR3 DNA: TGTGCCAGCAGTTTAGGGGGACAGGGGGCGGCCGAGACCCAGTACTTC. This rearrangement joins TRBV28 to TRBJ2-5; 12 bases are shared with TRBD1. J was trimmed by 5 bases and V by 2 bases; bases with no gene match: 6. CDR1 and CDR2 from the germline V gene are MDHEN and SYDVKM. CDR3 size: 16 residues.

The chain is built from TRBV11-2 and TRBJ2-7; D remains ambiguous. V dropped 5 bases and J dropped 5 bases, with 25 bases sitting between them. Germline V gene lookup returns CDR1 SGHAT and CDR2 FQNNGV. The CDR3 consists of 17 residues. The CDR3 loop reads CASSPTAMWSGSNEQYF. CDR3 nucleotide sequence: TGTGCCAGCAGCCCAACAGCTATGTGGTCCGGGTCAAACGAGCAGTACTTC.

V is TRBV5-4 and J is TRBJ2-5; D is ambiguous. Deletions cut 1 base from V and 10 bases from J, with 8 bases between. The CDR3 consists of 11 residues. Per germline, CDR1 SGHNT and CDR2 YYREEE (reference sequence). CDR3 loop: CASSLHKGQYF. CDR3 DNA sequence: TGTGCCAGCAGCTTGCATAAGGGCCAGTACTTC.

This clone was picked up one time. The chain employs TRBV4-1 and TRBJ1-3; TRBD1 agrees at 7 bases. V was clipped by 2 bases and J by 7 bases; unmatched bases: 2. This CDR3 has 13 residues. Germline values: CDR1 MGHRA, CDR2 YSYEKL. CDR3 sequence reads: CASSQTQGNTIYF. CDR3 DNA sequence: TGCGCCAGCAGCCAAACACAGGGGAACACCATATATTTT.

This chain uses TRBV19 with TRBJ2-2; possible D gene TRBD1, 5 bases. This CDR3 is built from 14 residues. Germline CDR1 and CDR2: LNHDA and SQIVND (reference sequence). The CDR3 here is CNPAVGRNTGELFF. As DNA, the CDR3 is TGTAATCCTGCGGTGGGGCGGAACACCGGGGAGCTGTTTTTT. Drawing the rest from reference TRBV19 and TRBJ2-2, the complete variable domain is DGGITQSPKYLFRKEGQNVTLSCEQNLNHDAMYWYRQDPGQGLRLIYYSQIVNDFQKGDIAEGYSVSREKKESFPLTVTSAQKNPTAFYLCNPAVGRNTGELFFGEGSRLTVL.

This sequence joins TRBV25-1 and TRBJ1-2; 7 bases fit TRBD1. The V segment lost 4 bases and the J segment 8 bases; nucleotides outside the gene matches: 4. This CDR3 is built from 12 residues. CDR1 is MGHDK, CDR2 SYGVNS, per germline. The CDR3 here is CASSAQGEGYTF. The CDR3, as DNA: TGTGCCAGCAGTGCTCAGGGGGAAGGCTACACCTTC.

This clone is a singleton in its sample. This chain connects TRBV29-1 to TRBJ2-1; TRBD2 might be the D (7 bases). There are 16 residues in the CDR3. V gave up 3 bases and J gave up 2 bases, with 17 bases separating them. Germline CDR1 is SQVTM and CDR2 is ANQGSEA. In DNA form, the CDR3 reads TGCAGCGTTGATAGGAAGGGGGGGCAAACCTACAATGAGCAGTTCTTC. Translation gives CSVDRKGGQTYNEQFF.

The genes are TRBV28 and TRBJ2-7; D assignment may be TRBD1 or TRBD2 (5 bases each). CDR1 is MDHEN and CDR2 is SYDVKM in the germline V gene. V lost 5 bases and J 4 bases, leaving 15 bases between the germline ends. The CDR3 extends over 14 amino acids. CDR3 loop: CASSLYRGPYEQYF. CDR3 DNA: TGTGCCAGCAGTCTTTACCGGGGCCCTTACGAGCAGTACTTC.

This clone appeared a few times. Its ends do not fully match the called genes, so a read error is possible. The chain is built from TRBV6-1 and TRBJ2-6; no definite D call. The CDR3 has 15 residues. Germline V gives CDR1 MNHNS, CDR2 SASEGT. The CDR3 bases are TGTGCCAGCAGCGAAGAAGTATGGGAGGCCAACGTCCTGACTTTC. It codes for CASSEEVWEANVLTF.

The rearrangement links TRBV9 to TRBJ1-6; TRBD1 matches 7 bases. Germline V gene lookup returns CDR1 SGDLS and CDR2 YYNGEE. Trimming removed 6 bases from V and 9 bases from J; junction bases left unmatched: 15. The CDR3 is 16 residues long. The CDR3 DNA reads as TGTGCCAGCAACGGACAGGACGGATTATCCCGTTCACCCCTCCACTTT. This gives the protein CASNGQDGLSRSPLHF. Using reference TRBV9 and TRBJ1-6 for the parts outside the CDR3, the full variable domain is DSGVTQTPKHLITATGQRVTLRCSPRSGDLSVYWYQQSLDQGLQFLIQYYNGEERAKGNILERFSAQQFPDLHSELNLSSLELGDSALYFCASNGQDGLSRSPLHFGNGTRLTVT.

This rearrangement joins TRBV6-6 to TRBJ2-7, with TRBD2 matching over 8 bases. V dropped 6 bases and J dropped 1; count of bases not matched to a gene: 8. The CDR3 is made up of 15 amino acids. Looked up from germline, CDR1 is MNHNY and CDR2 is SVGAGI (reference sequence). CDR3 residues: CASSQGSGGSYEQYF. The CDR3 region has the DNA TGTGCCAGCAGCCAAGGGTCGGGAGGGTCCTACGAGCAGTACTTC.

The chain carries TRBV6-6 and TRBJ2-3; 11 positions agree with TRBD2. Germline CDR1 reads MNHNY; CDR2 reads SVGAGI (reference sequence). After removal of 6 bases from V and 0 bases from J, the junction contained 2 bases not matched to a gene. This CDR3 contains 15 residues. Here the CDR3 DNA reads TGTGCCAGCAGCTCTAGCGGGGGGAGCACAGATACGCAGTATTTT. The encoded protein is CASSSSGGSTDTQYF.